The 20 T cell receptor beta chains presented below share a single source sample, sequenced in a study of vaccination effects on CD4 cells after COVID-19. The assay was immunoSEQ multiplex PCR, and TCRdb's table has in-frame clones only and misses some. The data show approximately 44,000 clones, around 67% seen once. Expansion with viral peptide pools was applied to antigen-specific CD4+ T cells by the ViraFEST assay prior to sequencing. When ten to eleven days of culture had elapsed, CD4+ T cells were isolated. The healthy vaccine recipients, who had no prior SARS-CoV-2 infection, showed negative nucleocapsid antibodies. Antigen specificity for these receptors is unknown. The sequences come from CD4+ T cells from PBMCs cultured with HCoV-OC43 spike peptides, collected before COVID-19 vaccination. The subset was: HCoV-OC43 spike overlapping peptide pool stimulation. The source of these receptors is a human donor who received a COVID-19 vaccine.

CDR3 coding DNA: TGTGCCAGCAGCCAGGGGACAGGGGGGAGCTATGGCTACACCTTC. It encodes CASSQGTGGSYGYTF. This sequence joins TRBV27 and TRBJ1-2; 11 bases match TRBD1. Germline assignment: CDR1 MNHEY and CDR2 SMNVEV (reference sequence). The CDR3 length is 15 residues. J gave up 4 bases and V 6 bases, and 7 bases lay outside the gene matches.

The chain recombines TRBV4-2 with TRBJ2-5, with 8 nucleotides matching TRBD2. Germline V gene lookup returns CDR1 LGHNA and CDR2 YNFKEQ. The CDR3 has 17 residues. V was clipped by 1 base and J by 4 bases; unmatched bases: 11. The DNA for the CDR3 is TGTGCCAGCAGCCAAGGGGCGTGGGAGCGGGAGTCAGAGACCCAGTACTTC. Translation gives CASSQGAWERESETQYF.

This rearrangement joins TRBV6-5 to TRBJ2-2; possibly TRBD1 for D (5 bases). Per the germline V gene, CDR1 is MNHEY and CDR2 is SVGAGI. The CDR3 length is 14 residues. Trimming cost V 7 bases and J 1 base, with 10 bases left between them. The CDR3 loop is CASTIQVNTGELFF. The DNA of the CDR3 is TGTGCCAGCACTATACAGGTGAACACCGGGGAGCTGTTTTTT.

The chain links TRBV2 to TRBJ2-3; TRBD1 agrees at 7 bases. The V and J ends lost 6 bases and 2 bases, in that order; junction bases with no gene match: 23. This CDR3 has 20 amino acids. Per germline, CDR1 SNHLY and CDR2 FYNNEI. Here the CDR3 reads CASSTVLTGVRFGATDTQYF. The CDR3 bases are TGTGCCAGCAGCACCGTTTTAACAGGGGTCAGATTCGGTGCCACAGATACGCAGTATTTT.

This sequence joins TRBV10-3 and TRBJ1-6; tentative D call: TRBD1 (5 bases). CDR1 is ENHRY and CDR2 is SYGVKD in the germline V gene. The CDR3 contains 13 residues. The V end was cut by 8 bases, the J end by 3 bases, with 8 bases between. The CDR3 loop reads CAIGTVYNSPLHF. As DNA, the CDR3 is TGTGCCATCGGGACGGTCTATAATTCACCCCTCCACTTT.

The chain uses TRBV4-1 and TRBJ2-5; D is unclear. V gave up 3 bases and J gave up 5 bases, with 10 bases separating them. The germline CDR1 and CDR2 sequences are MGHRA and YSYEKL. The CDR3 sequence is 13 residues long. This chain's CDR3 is CASSQSMMETQYF. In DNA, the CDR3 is TGCGCCAGCAGCCAGTCCATGATGGAGACCCAGTACTTC.

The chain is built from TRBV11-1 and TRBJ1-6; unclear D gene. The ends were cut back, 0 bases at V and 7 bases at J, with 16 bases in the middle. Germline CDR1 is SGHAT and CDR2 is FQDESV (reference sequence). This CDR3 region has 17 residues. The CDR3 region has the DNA TGTGCCAGCAGCTTAGCGGGTGTCCCCATACGGAATTCACCCCTCCACTTT. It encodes CASSLAGVPIRNSPLHF. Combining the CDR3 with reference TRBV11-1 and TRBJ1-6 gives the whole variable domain EAEVAQSPRYKITEKSQAVAFWCDPISGHATLYWYRQILGQGPELLVQFQDESVVDDSQLPKDRFSAERLKGVDSTLKIQPAELGDSAMYLCASSLAGVPIRNSPLHFGNGTRLTVT.

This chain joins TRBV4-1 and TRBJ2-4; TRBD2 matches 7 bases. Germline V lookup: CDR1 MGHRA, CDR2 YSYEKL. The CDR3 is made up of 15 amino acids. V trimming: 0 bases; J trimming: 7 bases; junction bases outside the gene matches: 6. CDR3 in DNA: TGCGCCAGCAGCCAAGATCGCGGGGGATTTAACATTCAGTACTTC. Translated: CASSQDRGGFNIQYF.

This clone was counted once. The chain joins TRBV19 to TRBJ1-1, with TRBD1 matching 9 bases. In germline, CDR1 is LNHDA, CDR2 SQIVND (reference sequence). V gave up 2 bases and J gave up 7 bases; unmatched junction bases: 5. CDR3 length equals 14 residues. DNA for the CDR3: TGTGCCAGTAGTATACGCCTGACAGGGGGTGAAGCTTTCTTT. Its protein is CASSIRLTGGEAFF.

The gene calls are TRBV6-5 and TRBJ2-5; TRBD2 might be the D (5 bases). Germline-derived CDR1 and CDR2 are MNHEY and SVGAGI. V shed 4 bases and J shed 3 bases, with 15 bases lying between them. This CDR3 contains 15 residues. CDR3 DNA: TGTGCCAGCAGTTTCTTATCGCTGCGGGAAGAGACCCAGTACTTC. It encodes CASSFLSLREETQYF.

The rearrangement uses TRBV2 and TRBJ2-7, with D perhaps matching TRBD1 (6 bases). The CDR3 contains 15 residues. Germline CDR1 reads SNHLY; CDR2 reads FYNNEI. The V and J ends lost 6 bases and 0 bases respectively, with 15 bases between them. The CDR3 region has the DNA TGTGCCAGCAGGTTCACAGGGTCTAGCTCCTACGAGCAGTACTTC. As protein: CASRFTGSSSYEQYF.

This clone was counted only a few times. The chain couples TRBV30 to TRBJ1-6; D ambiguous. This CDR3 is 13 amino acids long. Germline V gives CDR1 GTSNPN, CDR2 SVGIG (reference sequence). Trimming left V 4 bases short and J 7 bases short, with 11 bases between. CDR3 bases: TGTGCCTGGAAGCAAGCGGGGAATTCACCCCTCCACTTT. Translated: CAWKQAGNSPLHF.

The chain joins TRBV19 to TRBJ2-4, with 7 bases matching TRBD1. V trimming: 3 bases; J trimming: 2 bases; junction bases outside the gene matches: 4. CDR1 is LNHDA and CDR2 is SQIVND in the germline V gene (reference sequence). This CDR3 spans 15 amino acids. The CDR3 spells CASSIPTGTKNIQYF. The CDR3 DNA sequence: TGTGCCAGTAGTATTCCGACAGGGACCAAAAACATTCAGTACTTC.

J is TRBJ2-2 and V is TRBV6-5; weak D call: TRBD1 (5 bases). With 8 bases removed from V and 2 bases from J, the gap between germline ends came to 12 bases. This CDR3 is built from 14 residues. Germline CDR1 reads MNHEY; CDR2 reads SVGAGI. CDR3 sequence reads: CASGAGINTGELFF. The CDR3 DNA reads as TGTGCCAGCGGGGCAGGAATAAACACCGGGGAGCTGTTTTTT.

CDR3 sequence reads: CASSSPGQGRREQYF. In DNA, the CDR3 is TGTGCCAGCAGTTCGCCGGGACAGGGACGTCGGGAGCAGTACTTC. The rearrangement uses TRBV7-9 and TRBJ2-7, with TRBD1 matching 9 bases. Trimming removed 6 bases from V and 7 bases from J; junction bases left unmatched: 13. CDR1 and CDR2 from the germline V gene are SEHNR and FQNEAQ (reference sequence). This CDR3 has 15 amino acids.

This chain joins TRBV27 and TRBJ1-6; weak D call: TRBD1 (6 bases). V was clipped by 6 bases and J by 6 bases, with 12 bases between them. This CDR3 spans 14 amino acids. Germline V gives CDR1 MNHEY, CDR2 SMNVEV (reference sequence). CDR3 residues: CASSRDTRNSPLHF. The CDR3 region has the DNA TGTGCCAGCAGCCGGGACACCCGTAATTCACCCCTCCACTTT.

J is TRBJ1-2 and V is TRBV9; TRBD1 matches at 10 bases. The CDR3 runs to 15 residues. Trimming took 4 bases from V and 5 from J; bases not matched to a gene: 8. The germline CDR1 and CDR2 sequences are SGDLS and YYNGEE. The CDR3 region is CASSPQPGQGYGYTF. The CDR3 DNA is TGTGCCAGCAGCCCCCAGCCGGGACAGGGGTATGGCTACACCTTC. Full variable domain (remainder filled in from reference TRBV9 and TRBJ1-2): DSGVTQTPKHLITATGQRVTLRCSPRSGDLSVYWYQQSLDQGLQFLIQYYNGEERAKGNILERFSAQQFPDLHSELNLSSLELGDSALYFCASSPQPGQGYGYTFGSGTRLTVV.

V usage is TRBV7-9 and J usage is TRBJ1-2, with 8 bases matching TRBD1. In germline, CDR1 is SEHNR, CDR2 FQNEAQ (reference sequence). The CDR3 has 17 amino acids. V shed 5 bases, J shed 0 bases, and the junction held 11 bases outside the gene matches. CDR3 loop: CASSPWTGSSPNYGYTF. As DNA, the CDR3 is TGTGCCAGCAGCCCCTGGACAGGGTCTTCTCCTAACTATGGCTACACCTTC. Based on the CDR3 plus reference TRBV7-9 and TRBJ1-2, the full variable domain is DTGVSQNPRHKITKRGQNVTFRCDPISEHNRLYWYRQTLGQGPEFLTYFQNEAQLEKSRLLSDRFSAERPKGSFSTLEIQRTEQGDSAMYLCASSPWTGSSPNYGYTFGSGTRLTVV.

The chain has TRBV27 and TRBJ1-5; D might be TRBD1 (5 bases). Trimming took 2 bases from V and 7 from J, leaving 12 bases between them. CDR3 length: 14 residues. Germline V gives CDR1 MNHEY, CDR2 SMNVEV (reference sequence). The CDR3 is CASSLRQGEQPQHF. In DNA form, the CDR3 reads TGTGCCAGCAGTTTACGGCAGGGAGAACAGCCCCAGCATTTT.

The chain's CDR3 is CSVDSGNTIYF. CDR3 in DNA: TGCAGTGTTGACTCTGGAAACACCATATATTTT. This chain uses TRBV20-1 with TRBJ1-3; D is uncertain. The CDR3 has 11 amino acids. Germline assignment: CDR1 DFQATT and CDR2 SNEGSKA (reference sequence). V gave up 7 bases and J gave up 0 bases, with 4 bases separating them.